What follows are 18 T cell receptor beta chains derived from one specimen sequenced in a study of shared clonotypes between healthy human individuals. Data came from immunoSEQ multiplex PCR; TCRdb stores just in-frame clones and leaves some out. This repertoire shows 2,100,000 or so clones, 95% found once; its top ten account for 0.1% to 0.15%. The specimen was naive CD4+ T cells sorted from blood. Subset meaning: CD45RA+ positively selected. The receptor set was obtained from a man aged 18-30 years in good health.

The J gene is TRBJ2-1, the V gene TRBV5-4; 14 nucleotides agree with TRBD2. CDR1 and CDR2 (germline): SGHNT, YYREEE (reference sequence). There are 16 residues in the CDR3. The J segment lost 2 bases and the V segment lost 4 bases, leaving 2 bases of the junction unmatched. The CDR3 DNA sequence: TGTGCCAGCAGCATGACTAGCGGGGGGGCCTACAATGAGCAGTTCTTC. It translates to CASSMTSGGAYNEQFF.

This chain uses TRBV5-8 with TRBJ1-2, with D possibly being TRBD1 (5 bases). The germline gives CDR1 SGHTS, CDR2 YDEGEE. The CDR3 has 13 amino acids. The V end lost 0 bases, the J end lost 6 bases, and 9 bases lay between the germline ends. The CDR3: CASSLEAGNGYTF. CDR3 nucleotide sequence: TGTGCCAGCAGCTTGGAGGCAGGGAATGGCTACACCTTC.

This clone came up once. The chain carries TRBV28 and TRBJ1-1; the D gene is possibly TRBD1 (6 bases). The CDR3 is 13 residues long. The V end lost 4 bases, the J end lost 5 bases, and 11 bases lay between the germline ends. Germline assignment: CDR1 MDHEN and CDR2 SYDVKM. CDR3 nucleotides: TGTGCCAGCAGTTGGGCCACAGGGACTGAAGCTTTCTTT. The encoded protein is CASSWATGTEAFF.

This chain connects TRBV5-1 to TRBJ2-7; D not resolved. V gave up 1 base and J gave up 3 bases, with 11 bases separating them. The CDR3 is made up of 14 amino acids. In germline, CDR1 is SGHRS, CDR2 YFSETQ. The CDR3 DNA reads TGCGCCAGCAGCTTGACGGACCCTAACTACGAGCAGTACTTC. Translating it yields CASSLTDPNYEQYF.

The chain has TRBV29-1 and TRBJ1-2; 8 bases map to TRBD1. V was clipped by 7 bases and J by 4 bases; unmatched bases: 8. This CDR3 has 13 residues. Germline V gives CDR1 SQVTM, CDR2 ANQGSEA. The CDR3 DNA reads TGCAGCGCCTCGGACAGGGCCTTCTATGGCTACACCTTC. It translates to CSASDRAFYGYTF.

With respect to this clone: Other nucleotide sequences in the sample specify the same CDR3. V usage is TRBV7-8 and J usage is TRBJ2-7; D not resolved. The CDR3 sequence is 11 residues long. With 5 bases removed from V and 3 bases from J, the gap between germline ends came to 5 bases. Germline CDR1 SGHVS, CDR2 FQNEAQ. CDR3 amino acids: CASSLIYEQYF. CDR3 in DNA: TGTGCCAGCAGCCTAATCTACGAGCAGTACTTC. The whole variable domain, filled in from reference TRBV7-8 and TRBJ2-7, reads GAGVSQSPRYKVAKRGQDVALRCDPISGHVSLFWYQQALGQGPEFLTYFQNEAQLDKSGLPSDRFFAERPEGSVSTLKIQRTQQEDSAVYLCASSLIYEQYFGPGTRLTVT.

The V and J genes are TRBV4-1 and TRBJ1-1; no reliable D call. V lost 1 base, J lost 0 bases, and 9 bases lay in between. Germline lookup yields CDR1 MGHRA and CDR2 YSYEKL. The CDR3 spans 15 residues. The CDR3 sequence is CASSQGRSMNTEAFF. The CDR3, as DNA: TGCGCCAGCAGCCAAGGCCGGAGTATGAACACTGAAGCTTTCTTT.

The V call is TRBV6-6, the J call TRBJ2-7; 10 bases fit TRBD1. The length of the CDR3 is 15 residues. In germline, CDR1 is MNHNY, CDR2 SVGAGI (reference sequence). V lost 2 bases and J lost 7; bases outside the gene matches: 8. This CDR3 is CASSYQGQGLGEQYF. The CDR3 bases are TGTGCCAGCAGTTACCAGGGACAGGGGTTGGGGGAGCAGTACTTC.

The CDR3 DNA reads TGTGCCAGCAGCTTAAGCGGGGGGGTTTGGAATGAGCAGTTCTTC. Its protein is CASSLSGGVWNEQFF. The chain joins TRBV7-6 to TRBJ2-1; 10 bases are shared with TRBD2. V lost 2 bases and J lost 7; bases outside the gene matches: 5. The CDR3 covers 15 residues. Germline lookup yields CDR1 SGHVS and CDR2 FNYEAQ.

V usage is TRBV7-9 and J usage is TRBJ2-3; 7 bases align to TRBD2. The CDR3 contains 14 residues. The V segment lost 5 bases and the J segment 4 bases; nucleotides outside the gene matches: 6. Germline V gives CDR1 SEHNR, CDR2 FQNEAQ (reference sequence). CDR3: CASSQGLVSDTQYF. CDR3 in DNA: TGTGCCAGCAGCCAAGGACTAGTTTCAGATACGCAGTATTTT.

Notes on this clone: The sample has other DNA sequences that encode this CDR3 too. The rearrangement joins TRBV5-1 to TRBJ1-1; TRBD1 agrees at 8 bases. J gave up 4 bases and V 4 bases, and 6 bases lay outside the gene matches. In germline, CDR1 is SGHRS, CDR2 YFSETQ. The CDR3 extends over 14 amino acids. Here the CDR3 reads CASSPGQGGTEAFF. Written as DNA, the CDR3 is TGCGCCAGCAGCCCTGGACAGGGAGGCACTGAAGCTTTCTTT.

The table lists this clone with a count of one. The chain couples TRBV5-6 to TRBJ2-7, with D unresolved. V lost 4 bases and J lost 3, with 11 bases in between. Looked up from germline, CDR1 is SGHDT and CDR2 is YYEEEE. The CDR3 loop spans 13 amino acids. CDR3 amino acids: CASSPFADYEQYF. The CDR3 DNA is TGTGCCAGCAGCCCCTTCGCAGACTACGAGCAGTACTTC.

The chain has TRBV7-2 and TRBJ2-3, with a possible D match to TRBD1 (5 bases). The CDR3 runs 13 residues. The V gene lost 4 bases and the J gene lost 5 bases, with 10 bases spanning the gap. Germline assignment: CDR1 SGHTA and CDR2 FQGNSA. CDR3 nucleotides: TGTGCCAGCAGCTCCCGGACACTAGATACGCAGTATTTT. This encodes CASSSRTLDTQYF.

The rearrangement joins TRBV27 to TRBJ2-3; the match to TRBD2 covers 7 bases. This CDR3 contains 14 residues. J was trimmed by 1 base and V by 2 bases; bases with no gene match: 0. Germline CDR1 and CDR2: MNHEY and SMNVEV (reference sequence). In DNA, the CDR3 is TGTGCCAGCAGTTTAACTAGCGGCACAGATACGCAGTATTTT. It specifies CASSLTSGTDTQYF.

The chain employs TRBV19 and TRBJ2-5; weak D call: TRBD2 (6 bases). The length of the CDR3 is 16 residues. V was cut by 3 bases and J by 1 base, with 15 bases left in between. Germline V gene lookup returns CDR1 LNHDA and CDR2 SQIVND (reference sequence). The CDR3 DNA is TGTGCCAGTAGTATTGGCGGCGGCGGGGTCCAAGAGACCCAGTACTTC. The encoded protein is CASSIGGGGVQETQYF.

The chain carries TRBV5-6 and TRBJ1-6; 8 nucleotides align to TRBD1. Germline V CDR1 and CDR2: SGHDT, YYEEEE. CDR3 length equals 14 residues. After removal of 2 bases from V and 9 bases from J, the junction contained 4 bases not matched to a gene. Here the CDR3 DNA reads TGTGCCAGCAGCTTACGGACAGGGAGTTCACCCCTCCACTTT. This codes for CASSLRTGSSPLHF. Together with reference TRBV5-6 and TRBJ1-6, the CDR3 gives the full variable domain: DAGVTQSPTHLIKTRGQQVTLRCSPKSGHDTVSWYQQALGQGPQFIFQYYEEEERQRGNFPDRFSGHQFPNYSSELNVNALLLGDSALYLCASSLRTGSSPLHFGNGTRLTVT.

The J gene is TRBJ1-3, the V gene TRBV6-1; D is uncertain. The CDR3 covers 15 residues. Germline CDR1 and CDR2: MNHNS and SASEGT. Trimming stripped 3 bases from V and 3 bases from J, with 12 bases between. CDR3 protein: CASSDPGFVGNTIYF. In nucleotides, the CDR3 is TGTGCCAGCAGTGACCCGGGATTCGTTGGAAACACCATATATTTT.

The V and J genes are TRBV7-2 and TRBJ2-3; no reliable D call. Germline lookup yields CDR1 SGHTA and CDR2 FQGNSA. There are 15 residues in the CDR3. The V and J ends lost 4 bases and 2 bases respectively, with 13 bases between them. Here the CDR3 reads CASSSSVRITDTQYF. DNA for the CDR3: TGTGCCAGCAGCTCCTCTGTGCGGATCACAGATACGCAGTATTTT.